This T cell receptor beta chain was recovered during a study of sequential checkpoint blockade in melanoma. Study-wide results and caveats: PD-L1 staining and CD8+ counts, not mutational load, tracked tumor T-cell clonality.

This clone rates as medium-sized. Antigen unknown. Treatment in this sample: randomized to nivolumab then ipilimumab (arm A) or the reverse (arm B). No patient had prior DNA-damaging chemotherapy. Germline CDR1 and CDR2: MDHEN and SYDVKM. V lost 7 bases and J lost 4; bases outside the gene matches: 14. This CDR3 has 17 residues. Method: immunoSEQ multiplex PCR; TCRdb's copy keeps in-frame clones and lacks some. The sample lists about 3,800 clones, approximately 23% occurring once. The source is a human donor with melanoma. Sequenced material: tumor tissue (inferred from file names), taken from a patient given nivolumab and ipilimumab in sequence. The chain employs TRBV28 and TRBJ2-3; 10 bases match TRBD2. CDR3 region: CASTLGLAVLGADTQYF. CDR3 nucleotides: TGTGCCAGCACCCTCGGACTAGCGGTTCTAGGGGCAGATACGCAGTATTTT.